These 32 T cell receptor beta chains were all obtained from the same sample, sequenced in a study of blood T cell repertoires in COVID-19. TCRdb keeps only in-frame clones here, not all; method: immunoSEQ multiplex PCR. The table shows nearly 200,000 clones, with around 80% occurring only once. The sample taken for sequencing was peripheral blood. The receptors were sampled from a human donor in a cohort sampled during active COVID-19.

This clone was picked up a small number of times. The rearrangement uses TRBV2 and TRBJ1-3, with D unclear. CDR1 is SNHLY and CDR2 is FYNNEI in the germline V gene. V lost 8 bases and J lost 0, with 14 bases in between. The length of the CDR3 is 15 residues. The CDR3 DNA follows: TGTGCCAGCTATAGCCGGGTCTTCTCTGGAAACACCATATATTTT. Amino acid sequence: CASYSRVFSGNTIYF.

The chain uses TRBV7-9 and TRBJ2-2; the match to TRBD1 covers 9 bases. This CDR3 is 13 amino acids long. Germline assignment: CDR1 SEHNR and CDR2 FQNEAQ (reference sequence). Trimming took 3 bases from V and 7 from J; bases not matched to a gene: 0. This CDR3 is CASSLGQGGELFF. DNA of the CDR3: TGTGCCAGCAGCTTGGGACAGGGCGGGGAGCTGTTTTTT.

The rearrangement joins TRBV29-1 to TRBJ2-5; the match to TRBD1 covers 8 bases. V dropped 3 bases and J dropped 2; count of bases not matched to a gene: 2. CDR1 SQVTM and CDR2 ANQGSEA come from the germline V gene. There are 13 residues in the CDR3. This CDR3 reads CSVDTGGQETQYF. The CDR3, as DNA: TGCAGCGTTGATACAGGGGGTCAAGAGACCCAGTACTTC.

The gene calls are TRBV5-1 and TRBJ2-2, with D perhaps TRBD1 (6 bases). The CDR3 sequence is 14 residues long. Germline CDR1 and CDR2: SGHRS and YFSETQ. Trimming cost V 0 bases and J 6 bases, with 9 bases left between them. CDR3 region: CASSLDREAGELFF. The DNA of the CDR3 is TGCGCCAGCAGCTTGGACAGGGAAGCCGGGGAGCTGTTTTTT.

The chain joins TRBV7-2 to TRBJ2-1; the D gene is possibly TRBD2 (5 bases). V was clipped by 4 bases and J by 10 bases, with 11 bases between them. The CDR3 consists of 12 residues. CDR1 and CDR2 (germline): SGHTA, FQGNSA. The CDR3 region is CASSYTRTEQFF. CDR3 DNA: TGTGCCAGCAGCTATACTAGAACCGAGCAGTTCTTC.

The chain carries TRBV29-1 and TRBJ2-7, with D possibly matching TRBD2 (6 bases). V was shortened by 2 bases and J by 4 bases, with 12 bases between the two germline ends. The CDR3 spans 13 residues. The germline V gene encodes CDR1 SQVTM and CDR2 ANQGSEA. Here the CDR3 DNA reads TGCAGCGTTGAATGGGGAGGAAGGTACGAGCAGTACTTC. Translated, it gives CSVEWGGRYEQYF.

The V gene is TRBV3-1 (or the pseudogene TRBV3-2), the J gene TRBJ2-5; D may be TRBD2 (6 bases). Trimming removed 4 bases at V and 2 bases at J, with 14 bases between. Germline V gives CDR1 LGHDT, CDR2 YNNKEL (reference sequence). This CDR3 has 15 amino acids. The CDR3 bases are TGTGCCAGCAGCCGAGGTCCGACTAGGCAAGAGACCCAGTACTTC. It is translated as CASSRGPTRQETQYF.

This rearrangement joins TRBV5-1 to TRBJ1-4; no clear D gene. CDR1 is SGHRS, CDR2 YFSETQ, per germline. V shed 0 bases and J shed 6 bases, with 6 bases lying between them. The CDR3 consists of 13 residues. CDR3 in amino acids: CASSLEQYEKLFF. The CDR3 DNA sequence: TGCGCCAGCAGCTTGGAACAGTATGAAAAACTGTTTTTT.

The chain has TRBV29-1 and TRBJ2-3; a possible D gene is TRBD2 (6 bases). The CDR3 consists of 14 residues. Trimming took off 4 bases at V and 4 bases at J, with 15 bases between the two ends. The V gene's germline CDR1 is SQVTM and CDR2 ANQGSEA. For the CDR3, the DNA is TGCAGCGTTGTCCCGGGAGTGGGGGCAGATACGCAGTATTTT. This codes for CSVVPGVGADTQYF.

The chain has TRBV5-1 and TRBJ1-4; D is unresolved. The CDR3 loop spans 14 amino acids. Germline loops: CDR1 SGHRS, CDR2 YFSETQ. V dropped 0 bases and J dropped 4 bases, with 7 bases sitting between them. The CDR3 protein is CASSLGQNNEKLFF. Here the CDR3 DNA reads TGCGCCAGCAGCTTGGGGCAGAATAATGAAAAACTGTTTTTT.

This sequence joins TRBV6-5 and TRBJ1-5; 8 nucleotides agree with TRBD1. CDR1 is MNHEY and CDR2 is SVGAGI in the germline V gene. V shed 5 bases and J 6 bases; nucleotides not matched to a gene: 9. The CDR3 has 15 residues. CDR3 region: CASSPTGGWGQPQHF. CDR3 in DNA: TGTGCCAGCAGTCCTACAGGGGGTTGGGGTCAGCCCCAGCATTTT.

This sequence joins TRBV24-1 and TRBJ2-2, with no clear D. Germline values: CDR1 KGHDR, CDR2 SFDVKD. V was trimmed by 4 bases and J by 3 bases, leaving 14 bases between them. This CDR3 has 16 residues. The CDR3 DNA reads as TGTGCCACCAGTGAATTTGACACCCCGGACACCGGGGAGCTGTTTTTT. Translating it yields CATSEFDTPDTGELFF.

This clone was detected only once. Other nucleotide sequences from this sample produce the same CDR3. DNA of the CDR3: TGTGCCACCAGCAGAGAACAGGGTAACACCGGGGAGCTGTTTTTT. Amino acids: CATSREQGNTGELFF. The V call is TRBV15, the J call TRBJ2-2, with a weak D call TRBD1 (6 bases). Germline CDR1 is LNHNV and CDR2 is YYDKDF (reference sequence). Trimming took off 0 bases at V and 2 bases at J, with 7 bases between the two ends. The CDR3 sequence is 15 residues long.

This rearrangement joins TRBV14 to TRBJ2-1, with a tentative D call TRBD2 (6 bases). Looked up from germline, CDR1 is SGHDN and CDR2 is FVKESK. V was shortened by 3 bases and J by 3 bases, with 9 bases between the two germline ends. The CDR3 extends over 14 amino acids. CDR3 loop: CASSQVGSYNEQFF. In DNA form, the CDR3 reads TGTGCCAGCAGCCAGGTCGGGAGCTACAATGAGCAGTTCTTC. Full variable domain (rest looked up from reference TRBV14 and TRBJ2-1): EAGVTQFPSHSVIEKGQTVTLRCDPISGHDNLYWYRRVMGKEIKFLLHFVKESKQDESGMPNNRFLAERTGGTYSTLKVQPAELEDSGVYFCASSQVGSYNEQFFGPGTRLTVL.

This clone was observed a handful of times. This CDR3 reads CASSDGTSGSGELFF. CDR3 sequence (DNA): TGTGCCAGCAGTGATGGGACTAGCGGGTCCGGGGAGCTGTTTTTT. The chain couples TRBV6-4 to TRBJ2-2, with 12 positions matching TRBD2. Germline V CDR1 and CDR2: MRHNA, SNTAGT. This CDR3 region has 15 residues. With V trimmed by 3 bases and J by 6 bases, 2 bases remained unmatched.

The genes are TRBV5-1 and TRBJ2-5; perhaps TRBD2 as D (5 bases). The CDR3 runs 14 residues. Germline lookup yields CDR1 SGHRS and CDR2 YFSETQ. Trimming removed 3 bases from V and 7 bases from J, with 16 bases in between. The CDR3 sequence: CASSWVERAATQYF. CDR3 DNA sequence: TGCGCCAGCAGCTGGGTCGAAAGAGCGGCGACCCAGTACTTC.

The chain couples TRBV12-3 or TRBV12-4 to TRBJ2-2, with D unresolved. The CDR3 runs to 11 residues. The V and J ends lost 8 bases and 6 bases respectively, with 7 bases between them. The CDR3: CASAGPGELFF. CDR3 bases: TGTGCCAGCGCAGGCCCCGGGGAGCTGTTTTTT.

The J gene is TRBJ1-3, the V gene TRBV6-5; no firm D call. The length of the CDR3 is 13 residues. Germline CDR1 MNHEY, CDR2 SVGAGI. V gave up 7 bases and J gave up 4 bases, with 11 bases separating them. In DNA form, the CDR3 reads TGTGCCAGCAAAGTACCGGGAGGAAACACCATATATTTT. It yields the protein CASKVPGGNTIYF.

A single count supports this clone. The chain's CDR3 is CASSKQPGQGFSDTQYF. The CDR3 region has the DNA TGCGCCAGCAGCAAGCAACCGGGACAGGGTTTTTCAGATACGCAGTATTTT. The chain employs TRBV5-1 and TRBJ2-3, with TRBD1 matching 9 bases. The CDR3 sequence is 17 residues long. Germline loops: CDR1 SGHRS, CDR2 YFSETQ. With V trimmed by 4 bases and J by 4 bases, 13 bases remained unmatched. Combining the CDR3 with reference TRBV5-1 and TRBJ2-3 gives the whole variable domain KAGVTQTPRYLIKTRGQQVTLSCSPISGHRSVSWYQQTPGQGLQFLFEYFSETQRNKGNFPGRFSGRQFSNSRSEMNVSTLELGDSALYLCASSKQPGQGFSDTQYFGPGTRLTVL.

This chain links TRBV7-9 with TRBJ1-5, with TRBD1 identical over 8 bases. The CDR3 has 18 amino acids. From germline, CDR1 is SEHNR and CDR2 FQNEAQ (reference sequence). Losses at the gene ends were 3 bases for V and 0 bases for J; bases not matched to a gene: 10. As DNA, the CDR3 is TGTGCCAGCAGCTTGAGCGCAGGGGGCCCGTATAGCAATCAGCCCCAGCATTTT. Its protein product is CASSLSAGGPYSNQPQHF.

This clone appeared a single time. This chain uses TRBV24-1 with TRBJ2-1, with TRBD2 identical over 13 bases. Germline V CDR1 and CDR2: KGHDR, SFDVKD. This CDR3 has 18 residues. V gave up 4 bases and J gave up 3 bases; unmatched junction bases: 8. This CDR3 reads CATSDSAGTSGIYNEQFF. CDR3 bases: TGTGCCACCAGTGACTCAGCCGGGACTAGCGGGATCTACAATGAGCAGTTCTTC.

A remark on this clone: In the same sample, other DNA sequences code for this CDR3. The rearrangement uses TRBV6-1 and TRBJ2-7; D is undetermined. Trimming left V 2 bases short and J 0 bases short, with 5 bases between. The CDR3 spans 13 residues. Germline V lookup: CDR1 MNHNS, CDR2 SASEGT. CDR3 loop: CASSENSSYEQYV. CDR3 bases: TGTGCCAGCAGTGAAAACAGCTCCTACGAGCAGTACGTC.

The genes are TRBV10-1 and TRBJ2-7, with D hard to call. Germline V gives CDR1 WNHNN, CDR2 SYGVQD (reference sequence). V lost 1 base and J 2 bases, leaving 6 bases between the germline ends. This CDR3 is built from 13 residues. The CDR3 nucleotides read TGCGCCAGCAGTGAGTACAAAACCTACGAGCAGTACTTC. Its protein is CASSEYKTYEQYF.

The chain joins TRBV7-9 to TRBJ1-2, with D perhaps matching TRBD1 (5 bases). The CDR3 has 14 amino acids. Looked up from germline, CDR1 is SEHNR and CDR2 is FQNEAQ (reference sequence). V was cut by 2 bases and J by 1 base, with 8 bases left in between. The CDR3 reads CASSLSTVNYGYTF. The DNA of the CDR3 is TGTGCCAGCAGCTTATCGACAGTTAACTATGGCTACACCTTC.

The sample holds many counts of this clone. Its ends do not fully match the called genes, so a read error is possible. The gene calls are TRBV19 and TRBJ1-2; D gene unclear. Per germline, CDR1 LNHDA and CDR2 SQIVND (reference sequence). The CDR3 is made up of 13 amino acids. The CDR3: CASSIGREYGYTF. CDR3 sequence (DNA): TGTGCCAGTAGCATAGGTCGGGAATATGGCTACACCTTC.

V and J are TRBV6-5 and TRBJ2-7; D gene uncertain. Germline CDR1 and CDR2: MNHEY and SVGAGI. This CDR3 comprises 14 residues. Trimming pared 5 bases from V and 0 bases from J, leaving 11 bases between. The CDR3 coding sequence is TGTGCCAGCAGTCCAATATTTAGCTCCTACGAGCAGTACTTC. Encoded protein: CASSPIFSSYEQYF.

This rearrangement joins TRBV6-1 to TRBJ1-2; D is unclear. Trimming removed 3 bases from V and 7 bases from J, with 12 bases in between. This CDR3 is 13 amino acids long. CDR1 is MNHNS, CDR2 SASEGT, per germline. The CDR3, as DNA: TGTGCCAGCAGTGATTCTCTATTGTTTGGCTACACCTTC. This gives the protein CASSDSLLFGYTF.

The J gene is TRBJ2-3, the V gene TRBV24-1; 9 nucleotides match TRBD1. The CDR3 contains 17 residues. The junction had 7 bases not matched to a gene; V was cut back by 3 bases and J by 1 base. Germline lookup yields CDR1 KGHDR and CDR2 SFDVKD. The CDR3 DNA sequence: TGTGCCACCAGTGATGTCCGGGACAGGGATCGCACAGATACGCAGTATTTT. Amino acids: CATSDVRDRDRTDTQYF.

The V and J genes are TRBV27 and TRBJ1-6; no clear D. The CDR3 runs to 15 residues. V was trimmed by 4 bases and J by 6 bases, leaving 13 bases between them. Germline-derived CDR1 and CDR2 are MNHEY and SMNVEV (reference sequence). The CDR3, as DNA: TGTGCCAGCAGTTCCGCTGGACTACCTAATTCACCCCTCCACTTT. This codes for CASSSAGLPNSPLHF.

This chain joins TRBV30 and TRBJ2-7; TRBD2 matches at 8 bases. The CDR3 contains 12 residues. Trimming at V came to 5 bases and at J to 5 bases, leaving 5 bases not matched to a gene. Germline V gene data show CDR1 as GTSNPN and CDR2 as SVGIG (reference sequence). CDR3 protein: CAWGTRGDEQYF. CDR3 DNA sequence: TGTGCCTGGGGGACTAGAGGCGACGAGCAGTACTTC.

The gene calls are TRBV28 and TRBJ1-2, with D tentatively TRBD1 (6 bases). Trimming removed 3 bases at V and 8 bases at J, with 16 bases between. Germline V gene lookup returns CDR1 MDHEN and CDR2 SYDVKM. This CDR3 spans 14 amino acids. In nucleotides, the CDR3 is TGTGCCAGCAGTTTGGTGGACAGCCTAAAGGGCTACACCTTC. Residues: CASSLVDSLKGYTF.

The rearrangement links TRBV19 to TRBJ2-6; the D gene is possibly TRBD1 (6 bases). The length of the CDR3 is 17 residues. With 9 bases removed from V and 0 bases from J, the gap between germline ends came to 18 bases. The V gene's germline CDR1 is LNHDA and CDR2 SQIVND (reference sequence). CDR3: CASRRGFGASGANVLTF. For the CDR3, the DNA is TGTGCCAGCCGTAGGGGGTTTGGGGCCTCTGGGGCCAACGTCCTGACTTTC.